This paragraph reports one TCR beta chain. Germline V gene sequence: CDR1 KGHSY, CDR2 FQNENV. CDR3 length: 12 residues. The V end lost 4 bases, the J end lost 4 bases, and 5 bases lay between the germline ends. The repertoire was sequenced with immunoSEQ multiplex PCR; TCRdb's copy has only in-frame clones and lacks some. Counted here are some 190,000 clones, 70% to 90% occurring once; the ten biggest clones make up around 5%. The record originates from a study of blood T cell repertoires in COVID-19. Study-wide background: Donors in the United States, Italy and Spain gave samples during acute or convalescent COVID-19. From T cells, B-cell-depleted T cells, or PBMCs came the material, which was cDNA or gDNA.

The receptor was isolated from a woman older than 75 with acute or convalescent COVID-19. This chain links TRBV16 with TRBJ1-5; D gene unclear. Sequences were obtained from peripheral blood. The CDR3 protein is CASSLQNQPQHF. The CDR3 nucleotides read TGTGCCAGCAGCCTGCAGAATCAGCCCCAGCATTTT.